This passage covers 8 T cell receptor beta chains from one sample sequenced in a study of Tregs in tolerant kidney transplant recipients. Produced via immunoSEQ multiplex PCR; TCRdb's table is partial and in-frame only. The data show about 110,000 clones, with 90% seen just once and about 0.35% held by the top ten. Sequenced material: CD4+ T cells from blood, taken before the transplant. These receptors were taken from a human donor who received a combined kidney and bone marrow transplant.

As DNA, the CDR3 is TGCACCAGCAGCCAAGATCTTGGACTAGCGGGGAGAGTACTCTACGAGCAGTACTTC. Its protein is CTSSQDLGLAGRVLYEQYF. V is TRBV1 and J is TRBJ2-7; the table's TRBD2 call for D was not verified on the DNA. TRBV1 constitutes a pseudogene. This CDR3 has 19 residues.

This rearrangement joins TRBV7-8 to TRBJ1-4; D remains unclear. Trimming removed 0 bases from V and 5 bases from J, with 10 bases in between. Germline CDR1 reads SGHVS; CDR2 reads FQNEAQ. The CDR3 spans 15 residues. This CDR3 is CASSLAAQINEKLFF. CDR3 bases: TGTGCCAGCAGCTTAGCGGCCCAGATAAATGAAAAACTGTTTTTT.

The chain carries TRBV27 and TRBJ1-4; TRBD1 matches 7 bases. V was pared by 2 bases and J by 7 bases, with 7 bases of the junction left unmatched. Looked up from germline, CDR1 is MNHEY and CDR2 is SMNVEV (reference sequence). The CDR3 runs 15 residues. CDR3 region: CASSLDNRGGEKLFF. CDR3 bases: TGTGCCAGCAGTTTAGATAACAGGGGAGGTGAAAAACTGTTTTTT.

This clone occurred a few times. The genes are TRBV29-1 and TRBJ1-5; D is ambiguous. Per germline, CDR1 SQVTM and CDR2 ANQGSEA. The CDR3 runs 12 residues. The V end lost 5 bases, the J end lost 2 bases, and 7 bases lay between the germline ends. The CDR3: CSVTVGNQPQHF. CDR3 DNA: TGCAGCGTTACTGTGGGCAATCAGCCCCAGCATTTT.

The rearrangement joins TRBV5-5 to TRBJ2-7; 7 nucleotides line up with TRBD2. Germline V gene data show CDR1 as SGHKS and CDR2 as YYEKEE (reference sequence). The CDR3 has 13 amino acids. V was clipped by 0 bases and J by 6 bases; unmatched bases: 3. In nucleotides, the CDR3 is TGTGCCAGCAGCTTGGAGTGGGGGGGCGAGCAGTACTTC. Protein: CASSLEWGGEQYF.

J is TRBJ2-7 and V is TRBV7-2; 12 bases line up with TRBD2. The CDR3 spans 16 residues. In germline, CDR1 is SGHTA, CDR2 FQGNSA. V was clipped by 6 bases and J by 6 bases; unmatched bases: 12. The CDR3 sequence is CASRASGGAGSSEQYF. The CDR3 nucleotides are TGTGCCAGCAGAGCTAGCGGGGGGGCTGGGTCTAGCGAGCAGTACTTC.

The chain uses TRBV2 and TRBJ1-5; 7 bases match TRBD1. The length of the CDR3 is 15 residues. The V segment lost 6 bases and the J segment 6 bases; nucleotides outside the gene matches: 11. CDR1 is SNHLY, CDR2 FYNNEI, per germline. CDR3 DNA: TGTGCCAGCAGCGACGACAGGGCGACTGGTCAGCCCCAGCATTTT. This encodes CASSDDRATGQPQHF.

V and J are TRBV11-3 and TRBJ2-3; D possibly corresponds to TRBD2 (6 bases). Trimming shortened V by 5 bases and J by 2 bases, and 11 bases separated the two germline ends. In germline, CDR1 is SGHNT, CDR2 YENEEA. The CDR3 totals 14 residues. The CDR3 loop reads CASSRGGNTDTQYF. CDR3 sequence (DNA): TGTGCCAGCAGCCGTGGGGGGAACACAGATACGCAGTATTTT.